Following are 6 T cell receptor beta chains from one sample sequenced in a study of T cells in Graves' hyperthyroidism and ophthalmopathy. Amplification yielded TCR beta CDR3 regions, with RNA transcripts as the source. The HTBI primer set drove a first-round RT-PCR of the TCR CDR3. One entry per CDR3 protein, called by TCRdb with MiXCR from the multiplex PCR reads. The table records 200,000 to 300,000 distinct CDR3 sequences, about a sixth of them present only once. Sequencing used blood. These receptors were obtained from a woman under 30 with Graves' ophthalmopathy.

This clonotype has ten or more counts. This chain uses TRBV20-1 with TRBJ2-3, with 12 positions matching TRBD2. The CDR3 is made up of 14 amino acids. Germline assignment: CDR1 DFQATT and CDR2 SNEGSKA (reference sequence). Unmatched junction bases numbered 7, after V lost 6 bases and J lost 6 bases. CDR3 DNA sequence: TGCAGTGCCATTCTAGCGGGGGGGCGGGATACGCAGTATTTT. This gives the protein CSAILAGGRDTQYF.

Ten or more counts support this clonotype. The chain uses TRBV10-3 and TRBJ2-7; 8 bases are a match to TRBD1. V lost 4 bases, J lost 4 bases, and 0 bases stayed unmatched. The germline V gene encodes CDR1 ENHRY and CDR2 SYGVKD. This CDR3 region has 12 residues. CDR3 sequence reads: CAISGDRYEQYF. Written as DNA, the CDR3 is TGTGCCATCAGTGGGGACAGGTACGAGCAGTACTTC.

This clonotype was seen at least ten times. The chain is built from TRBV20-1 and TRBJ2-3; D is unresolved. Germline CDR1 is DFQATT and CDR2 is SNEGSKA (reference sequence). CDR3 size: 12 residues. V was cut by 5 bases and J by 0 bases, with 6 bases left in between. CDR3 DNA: TGCAGTGCTCCATCTAGCACAGATACGCAGTATTTT. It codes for CSAPSSTDTQYF.

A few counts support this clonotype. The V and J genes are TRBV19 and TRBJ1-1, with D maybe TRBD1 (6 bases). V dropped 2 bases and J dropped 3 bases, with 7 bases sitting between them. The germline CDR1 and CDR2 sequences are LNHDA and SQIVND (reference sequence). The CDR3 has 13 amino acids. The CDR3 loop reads CASSITGYTEAFF. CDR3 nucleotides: TGTGCCAGTAGTATAACAGGGTACACTGAAGCTTTCTTT.

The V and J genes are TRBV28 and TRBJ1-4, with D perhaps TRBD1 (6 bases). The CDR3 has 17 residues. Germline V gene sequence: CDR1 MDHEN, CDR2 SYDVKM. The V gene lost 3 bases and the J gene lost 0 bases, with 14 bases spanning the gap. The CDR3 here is CASSFGTQSTTNEKLFF. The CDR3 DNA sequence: TGTGCCAGCAGTTTTGGGACACAATCTACAACTAATGAAAAACTGTTTTTT. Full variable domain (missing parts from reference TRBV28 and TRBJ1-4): DVKVTQSSRYLVKRTGEKVFLECVQDMDHENMFWYRQDPGLGLRLIYFSYDVKMKEKGDIPEGYSVSREKKERFSLILESASTNQTSMYLCASSFGTQSTTNEKLFFGSGTQLSVL.

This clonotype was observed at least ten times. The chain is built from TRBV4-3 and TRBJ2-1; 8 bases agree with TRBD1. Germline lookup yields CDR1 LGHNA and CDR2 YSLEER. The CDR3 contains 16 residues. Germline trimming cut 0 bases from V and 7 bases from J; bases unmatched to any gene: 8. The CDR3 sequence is CASSQDPPGGRNEQFF. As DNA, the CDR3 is TGCGCCAGCAGCCAAGATCCCCCAGGGGGCCGGAATGAGCAGTTCTTC.